These T cell receptor beta chains were read from a single sample in a study of molecular identifiers for immune sequencing clone quantification. A single record per CDR3 protein comes from TCRdb applying MiXCR to the PCR reads. The data contain 460,000 or so distinct CDR3 sequences, about 25% of them singletons. The sample taken for sequencing was naive CD8+ T cells from blood, with Jurkat cell RNA spiked in. The receptors were sampled from a human donor in good health. Some libraries in this study had Jurkat cell RNA spiked in. The CDR3 runs from the conserved cysteine through the conserved F or W. A D gene is named only where the DNA matches it firmly. The size field is filled for only some rows; it gives once, few, many or a size class.

d_call	j_call	v_call	clone_size	cdr3_aa	cdr3_nt
NA	TRBJ1-1	TRBV2	few	CASSAFNYPPNSEAFF	TGTGCCAGCAGTGCATTCAATTATCCTCCGAACTCTGAAGCTTTCTTT
NA	TRBJ1-3	TRBV13	few	CASTLPSSGNTIYF	TGTGCCAGCACCTTACCGAGCTCTGGAAACACCATATATTTT
NA	TRBJ1-4	TRBV5-4	few	CASSLDSRHEKLFF	TGTGCCAGCAGCTTGGACAGCCGGCATGAAAAACTGTTTTTT
NA	TRBJ1-3	TRBV7-6	NA	CASSPRTGGSGNTIYF	TGTGCCAGCAGTCCACGGACCGGGGGCTCTGGAAACACCATATATTTT
NA	TRBJ2-1	TRBV2	many	CASREYNEQFF	TGTGCCAGCAGAGAGTACAATGAGCAGTTCTTC
NA	TRBJ1-3	TRBV4-3	few	CASSQDPSDSGNTIYF	TGCGCCAGCAGCCAAGATCCTTCGGATTCTGGAAACACCATATATTTT
NA	TRBJ1-5	TRBV7-8	many	CASSSRINQPQHF	TGTGCCAGCAGCTCCAGGATCAATCAGCCCCAGCATTTT
TRBD1	TRBJ2-5	TRBV4-1	NA	CASSQEGQGLGETQYF	TGCGCCAGCAGCCAAGAAGGACAGGGTTTAGGAGAGACCCAGTACTTC
TRBD1	TRBJ1-5	TRBV6-6	many	CASSSGDRGLQNQPQHF	TGTGCCAGCAGCTCCGGGGACAGGGGGCTTCAGAATCAGCCCCAGCATTTT
NA	TRBJ1-5	TRBV19	few	CASSMDGFYQPQHF	TGTGCCAGTAGTATGGACGGTTTTTATCAGCCCCAGCATTTT
NA	TRBJ1-3	TRBV4-3	many	CASSQRTQSSGNTIYF	TGCGCCAGCAGCCAGCGTACTCAGAGCTCTGGAAACACCATATATTTT
NA	TRBJ2-7	TRBV27	NA	CAGSLAEAYEQYF	TGCGCCGGCAGTTTAGCCGAAGCCTACGAGCAGTACTTC
NA	TRBJ2-1	TRBV11-2	few	CASSLGRTVTSYNEQFF	TGTGCCAGCAGCTTAGGGAGGACAGTCACGTCCTACAATGAGCAGTTCTTC
NA	TRBJ1-1	TRBV12-3/TRBV12-4	many	CASSFTGLSAEAFF	TGTGCCAGCAGTTTCACAGGGTTGTCGGCTGAAGCTTTCTTT